Below are 21 T cell receptor beta chains sequenced from a single sample in a study of tumor-infiltrating lymphocytes in primary liver carcinoma. Investigators took RNA and DNA out together from about 20-30 mg of unsorted bulk tissue. The investigators made TCR beta cDNA from roughly 0.45 ug total RNA, using a constant-region primer. Three-round nested multiplex PCR performed with slightly modified ARM-PCR produced the TCR beta libraries. TRBV1-TRBV30 forward primers paired with a C-beta reverse primer were used in the first two PCR rounds, which ran roughly 9 cycles each. TCRdb processed the multiplex PCR reads anew with MiXCR; each CDR3 protein has one entry. The repertoire has 100,000 to 120,000 distinct CDR3 sequences, roughly 80% of them found once; the top ten carry approximately 21%. Sequencing was carried out using liver tumor tissue from sampling region 3. Indicated subset: tumor region T3, left-lateral pole. The receptors were sampled from a man in his forties or fifties with primary liver carcinoma and hepatitis B virus infection.

V gene TRBV7-3 combines with J gene TRBJ2-1, with TRBD1 as a possible D gene (5 bases). Germline CDR1 reads SGHTA; CDR2 reads FQGTGA. The CDR3 is 15 residues long. V dropped 7 bases and J dropped 3 bases, with 16 bases sitting between them. CDR3 amino acids: CASILGIRGYNEQFF. The CDR3, as DNA: TGTGCCAGCATCTTGGGGATAAGGGGCTACAATGAGCAGTTCTTC.

Remarks on this clonotype: The junction departs from the called germline gene at one end, perhaps through a read error. This chain links TRBV6-2 or TRBV6-3 with TRBJ2-7; TRBD1 aligns across 9 bases. CDR1 MNHEY and CDR2 SVGEGT come from the germline V gene. The CDR3 extends over 14 amino acids. CDR3 DNA sequence: TGTGTCAGCAGCCTCCGGGACAGGGCCCTCGAGCAGCACTTC. This translates into CVSSLRDRALEQHF.

As to this clonotype: At one boundary the junction diverges from the germline segment, which might be a read error. The rearrangement links TRBV7-9 to TRBJ2-5, with D maybe TRBD2 (5 bases). Germline loops: CDR1 SEHNR, CDR2 FQNEAQ (reference sequence). CDR3 length equals 12 residues. DNA for the CDR3: TGTGCCATCAGCGGTACACAAGAGACCCAGTACTTC. It specifies CAISGTQETQYF.

This chain joins TRBV7-2 and TRBJ2-2; TRBD2 agrees at 7 bases. CDR3 length: 16 amino acids. In germline, CDR1 is SGHTA, CDR2 FQGNSA. Unmatched junction bases numbered 10, after V lost 5 bases and J lost 4 bases. DNA of the CDR3: TGTGCCAGCAGCCCCCGATGGGGCGGGAGCACCGGGGAGCTGTTTTTT. As protein: CASSPRWGGSTGELFF.

With regard to this clonotype: At one end, the junction sequence differs from germline, possibly due to a read error. The V gene is TRBV6-6, the J gene TRBJ2-1; D gene uncertain. The CDR3 sequence is 12 residues long. CDR1 and CDR2 (germline): MNHNY, SVGAGI (reference sequence). Here the CDR3 reads CASSYEGYEQFF. The CDR3 DNA reads as TGTGCCAGCAGTTACGAAGGTTATGAGCAATTCTTC.

As regards this clonotype: The CDR3 end shows no conserved phenylalanine or tryptophan, and so a read error is likely. This sequence joins TRBV10-3 and TRBJ2-3; TRBD2 matches 7 bases. Looked up from germline, CDR1 is ENHRY and CDR2 is SYGVKD. The CDR3 loop spans 13 amino acids. Here the CDR3 DNA reads TGTGCCATCGGGGAGGGGTACACAAATACGCAGTATTCT. This translates into CAIGEGYTNTQYS.

V gene TRBV6-4 combines with J gene TRBJ2-3; TRBD1 matches at 8 bases. Gene TRBJ1-5 matches the end of the DNA better, so the J call may be wrong. The CDR3 contains 15 residues. CDR1 is MRHNA, CDR2 SNTAGT, per germline. The CDR3 is CASSQSGGDTDTQHF. The CDR3 region has the DNA TGTGCCAGCAGTCAATCAGGGGGCGATACAGATACCCAGCATTTT.

Comment on this clonotype: The junction departs from the called germline gene at one end, perhaps through a read error. The chain has TRBV11-2 and TRBJ1-5; a possible D gene is TRBD1 (6 bases). CDR3 length: 17 residues. CDR1 is SGHAT and CDR2 is FQNNGV in the germline V gene. The CDR3 DNA reads TGTGCCAACAGCTTAGTAAGGGTAACAGGGAGCAATCAGACCCAACATTTT. Protein sequence: CANSLVRVTGSNQTQHF.

This clonotype occurred a few times. Written as DNA, the CDR3 is TGCAGTGCTCAACTGGACGGGGCCTACGAGCAGTACTTC. Its protein is CSAQLDGAYEQYF. This sequence joins TRBV20-1 and TRBJ2-7; D might be TRBD2 (5 bases). V dropped 5 bases and J dropped 2 bases, with 13 bases sitting between them. The CDR3 sequence is 13 residues long. The germline CDR1 and CDR2 sequences are DFQATT and SNEGSKA (reference sequence).

The chain is built from TRBV11-2 and TRBJ2-7; D possibly corresponds to TRBD1 (6 bases). CDR3 length: 12 amino acids. Looked up from germline, CDR1 is SGHAT and CDR2 is FQNNGV. V lost 6 bases to trimming and J lost 12 bases, with 18 bases between them. The CDR3 sequence: CASSPGGYKRYF. In DNA, the CDR3 is TGTGCCAGCAGTCCTGGGGGCTACAAGCGGTACTTC. Looking up the rest from reference TRBV11-2 and TRBJ2-7 gives the full variable domain: EAGVAQSPRYKIIEKRQSVAFWCNPISGHATLYWYQQILGQGPKLLIQFQNNGVVDDSQLPKDRFSAERLKGVDSTLKIQPAKLEDSAVYLCASSPGGYKRYFGPGTRLTVT.

In regard to this clonotype: One junction end does not reproduce the germline sequence, and a read error may be involved. The J gene is TRBJ2-7, the V gene TRBV7-6, with D tentatively TRBD1 or TRBD2 (5 bases each). The CDR3 is 15 residues long. Germline-derived CDR1 and CDR2 are SGHVS and FNYEAQ. The CDR3 DNA is TGTGCCAACAGCTTAGCCAGCTCGGGGCGTTACGAGCAGTACTTC. Amino acids: CANSLASSGRYEQYF.

The chain combines TRBV5-1 with TRBJ2-3; possible D gene TRBD2, 6 bases. The V end was cut by 2 bases, the J end by 5 bases, with 9 bases between. Germline V gene data show CDR1 as SGHRS and CDR2 as YFSETQ. The CDR3 consists of 13 residues. DNA for the CDR3: TGCGCCAGCAGCTTCGGGAGTATAGATACGCAGTATTTT. Encoded protein: CASSFGSIDTQYF.

In regard to this clonotype: One end of the junction is discordant with germline, which a read error may explain. The V and J genes are TRBV29-1 and TRBJ2-2; 9 bases map to TRBD2. CDR1 is SQVTM, CDR2 ANQGSEA, per germline. There are 15 residues in the CDR3. The CDR3 loop reads CIVGTSSANTGELFF. The CDR3 DNA sequence: TGCATCGTTGGGACTAGCTCGGCGAATACCGGGGAGCTGTTTTTT.

Comment on this clonotype: An end of the junction does not agree with germline; a read error may underlie this. This sequence joins TRBV10-2 and TRBJ1-2; 9 nucleotides align to TRBD1. The germline CDR1 and CDR2 sequences are WSHSY and SAAADI. The CDR3 is 14 residues long. The DNA of the CDR3 is TGCGCCACCAGTGAACAGGGGGCAAACAATGGCTATACCTTC. Translation: CATSEQGANNGYTF.

Notes on this clonotype: Mismatch with germline at one junction end may stem from a read error. The V gene is TRBV4-3, the J gene TRBJ2-2; possibly TRBD2 for D (6 bases). The CDR3 contains 14 residues. From germline, CDR1 is LGHNA and CDR2 YSLEER. CDR3 amino acids: CASSQGLNTWELFF. CDR3 nucleotide sequence: TGCGCCAGCAGTCAGGGACTGAACACCTGGGAGCTGTTTTTT.

On this clonotype: Given the absence of the conserved phenylalanine or tryptophan at the CDR3 end, a read error is likely. The chain joins TRBV28 to TRBJ2-1; 9 bases are a match to TRBD1. CDR3 length equals 15 residues. Germline-derived CDR1 and CDR2 are MDHEN and SYDVKM. CDR3 bases: TGTGCCGGCAGTGAGGCTGGGACAGGGACGAATGAGCAGTTCCTC. Translation gives CAGSEAGTGTNEQFL.

Remarks on this clonotype: No conserved phenylalanine or tryptophan is present at the end of the CDR3, so a read error is the likely explanation. The chain recombines TRBV28 with TRBJ1-5; 7 nucleotides match TRBD1. Germline assignment: CDR1 MDHEN and CDR2 SYDVKM. Germline trimming cut 7 bases from V and 11 bases from J; bases unmatched to any gene: 8. This CDR3 is built from 12 residues. CDR3 nucleotides: TGTGCCAGCAACATAAGGGGACAGTCCCAGCATTAT. It encodes CASNIRGQSQHY.

The chain combines TRBV6-6 with TRBJ2-1; D remains unclear. Germline values: CDR1 MNHNY, CDR2 SVGAGI (reference sequence). Trimming stripped 6 bases from V and 3 bases from J, with 18 bases between. This CDR3 contains 16 residues. The CDR3 DNA reads as TGTGCCAGCAGGCTCTACATAGAATCAAACTACAATGAGCAGTTCTTC. It codes for CASRLYIESNYNEQFF.

Of note for this clonotype: Since the CDR3 does not end with the conserved phenylalanine or tryptophan, this likely comes from a read error. The V gene is TRBV11-1, the J gene TRBJ1-2; D gene ambiguous. Germline CDR1 and CDR2: SGHAT and FQDESV (reference sequence). This CDR3 contains 13 residues. The CDR3 is CASSLAHNYGYTI. For the CDR3, the DNA is TGTGCCAGCAGCTTGGCCCATAACTATGGTTACACCATC.

The count of this clonotype is one. The junction does not match germline at one end; this may be a read error. This sequence joins TRBV6-5 and TRBJ1-5, with D unclear. The V gene's germline CDR1 is MNHEY and CDR2 SVGAGI. The CDR3 sequence is 13 residues long. The CDR3 sequence: CANSLEGKQPQHF. The CDR3, as DNA: TGTGCCAACAGTTTAGAGGGTAAACAGCCCCAGCATTTT.

A word on this clonotype: The conserved phenylalanine or tryptophan normally closing the CDR3 is absent here, so this likely arose from a read error. This chain connects TRBV2 to TRBJ1-1; a possible D gene is TRBD1 (5 bases). The CDR3 loop spans 13 amino acids. Trimming pared 7 bases from V and 2 bases from J, leaving 11 bases between. Germline lookup yields CDR1 SNHLY and CDR2 FYNNEI. The CDR3 region is CASNEQANTEAFY. The DNA for the CDR3 is TGTGCCAGCAACGAACAGGCCAACACTGAAGCTTTCTAT.